This T cell receptor beta chain was documented in a study of blood T cell repertoires in COVID-19. Ages ranged from about 18 to 90 years, with residence in around 24 US areas. What the recovered Cohort 3 donors had was two negative PCRs, clearance, or symptom resolution. The V segment lost 0 bases and the J segment 6 bases; nucleotides outside the gene matches: 13. The CDR3 spans 17 residues. CDR1 is SEHNR, CDR2 FQNEAQ, per germline (reference sequence). Under the authors' procedure: Nucleated cell number was recorded as an estimate derived from reference gene primer amplification. This table comes from immunoSEQ multiplex PCR, and its TCRdb copy is limited to in-frame clones, with some not included. V and J calls and clone size follow that table, whereas D and trimming were derived from the DNA. The sample carries 220,000 or so clones, roughly 84% recorded once.

V gene TRBV7-9 combines with J gene TRBJ1-2, with 7 bases lining up with TRBD1. The sample comprised PBMCs or T cells enriched from blood (not recorded which). The TCR was taken from a woman between 35 and 50 years old who had recovered from COVID-19. The CDR3 spells CASSLAFQGEAWDGYTF. In nucleotides, the CDR3 is TGTGCCAGCAGCTTAGCTTTCCAGGGGGAGGCTTGGGATGGCTACACCTTC.